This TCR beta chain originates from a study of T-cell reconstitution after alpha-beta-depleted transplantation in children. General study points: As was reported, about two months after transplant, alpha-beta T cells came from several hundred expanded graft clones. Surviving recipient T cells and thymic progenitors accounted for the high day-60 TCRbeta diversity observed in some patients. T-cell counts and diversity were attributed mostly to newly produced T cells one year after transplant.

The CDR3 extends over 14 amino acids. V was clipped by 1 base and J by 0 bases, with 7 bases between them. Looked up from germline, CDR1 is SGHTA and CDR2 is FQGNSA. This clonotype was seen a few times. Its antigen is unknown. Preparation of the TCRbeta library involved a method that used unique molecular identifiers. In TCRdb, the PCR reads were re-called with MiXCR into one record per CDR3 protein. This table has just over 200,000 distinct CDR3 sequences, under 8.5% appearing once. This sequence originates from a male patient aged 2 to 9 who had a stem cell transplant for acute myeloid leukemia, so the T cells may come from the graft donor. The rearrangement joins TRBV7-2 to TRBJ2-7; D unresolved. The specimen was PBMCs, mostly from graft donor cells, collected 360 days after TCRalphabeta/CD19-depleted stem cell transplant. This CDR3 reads CASSLDVYSYEQYF. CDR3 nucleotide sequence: TGTGCCAGCAGCTTAGATGTGTACTCCTACGAGCAGTACTTC.